These T cell receptor beta chains were read from a single sample in a study of cytomegalovirus exposure and HLA in healthy donors. Measured with immunoSEQ multiplex PCR; TCRdb has only the in-frame clones, and not every one. The sample has some 150,000 clones; nearly 80% are singletons. Sequencing was performed on PBMCs. These receptors all stem from a man aged 35-49 years in good health and CMV-seropositive. CDR3s leave out the opening cysteine and the closing phenylalanine or tryptophan. Only part of the rows carry a size: once, few, many, or a class if the clone is expanded.

v_gene	j_gene	len	abundance	CDR3aa
TRBV28	TRBJ1-4	14	NA	ASSSPFPGGSEKLF
TRBV5-6	TRBJ2-7	13	NA	ASSLGTGGSYEQY
TRBV30	TRBJ1-2	13	once	AWSVLGQTNYGYT
TRBV9	TRBJ1-3	15	NA	ASSVDYGGMAGNTIY
TRBV2	TRBJ2-1	14	NA	AWPLRTSGTNNEQF
TRBV7-9	TRBJ2-3	13	NA	SSSLAHSGTDTQY
TRBV28	TRBJ2-1	13	NA	ASSSPPSGSNEQF
TRBV7-9	TRBJ2-7	15	NA	ASSLGRGSGASYEQY
TRBV6-1	TRBJ1-1	13	NA	ASCPSLGRDTEAF
TRBV5-1	TRBJ1-4	13	NA	ASSISGTGVEKLF
TRBV6-6	TRBJ2-1	14	NA	ASSPKGGSIYNEQF
TRBV28	TRBJ2-1	14	NA	ASSTKTGGSYNEQF
TRBV14	TRBJ1-1	16	few	ASSQGRLFGGMNTEAF
TRBV4-3	TRBJ2-6	14	few	ASSQGHLSGANVLT
TRBV9	TRBJ2-1	13	NA	ASTALGWGVNEQF
TRBV13	TRBJ1-5	13	NA	ASSSRQISNQPQH
TRBV27	TRBJ2-3	15	few	ASSFFPPGTLADTQY
TRBV5-1	TRBJ2-5	13	NA	ASSSLGGRGETQY
TRBV7-6	TRBJ2-6	13	few	ASSYGSSGANVLT
TRBV4-1	TRBJ1-5	12	NA	ASSQGTGGQPQH
TRBV7-3	TRBJ2-3	12	NA	ASSASGRTDTQY
TRBV7-8	TRBJ2-1	15	NA	ASSLFARDFSYNEQF